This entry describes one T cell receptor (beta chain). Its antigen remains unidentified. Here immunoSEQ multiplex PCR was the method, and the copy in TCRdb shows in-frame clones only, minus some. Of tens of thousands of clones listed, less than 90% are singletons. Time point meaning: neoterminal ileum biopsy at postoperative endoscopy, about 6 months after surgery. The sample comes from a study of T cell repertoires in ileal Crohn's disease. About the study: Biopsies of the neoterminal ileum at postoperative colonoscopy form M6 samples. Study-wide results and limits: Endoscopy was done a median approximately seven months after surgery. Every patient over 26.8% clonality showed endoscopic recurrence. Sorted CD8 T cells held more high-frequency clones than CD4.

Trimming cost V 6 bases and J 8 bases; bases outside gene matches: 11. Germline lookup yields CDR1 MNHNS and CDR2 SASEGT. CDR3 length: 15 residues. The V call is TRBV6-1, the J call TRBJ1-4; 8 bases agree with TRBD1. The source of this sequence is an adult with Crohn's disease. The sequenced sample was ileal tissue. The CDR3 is CASRRLLGQGEKLFF. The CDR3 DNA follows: TGTGCCAGCAGACGACTATTAGGACAGGGAGAAAAACTGTTTTTT.